One and the same sample provided the 20 T cell receptor beta chains below, sequenced in a study of T-cell reconstitution after alpha-beta-depleted transplantation in children. As it was prepared, the TCRbeta library received unique molecular identifiers. TCRdb re-analysed the PCR reads in MiXCR, keeping a single row per CDR3 protein. The table has about 980,000 distinct CDR3 sequences, roughly 29% seen once. Sequencing used PBMCs, mostly from graft donor cells, obtained 360 days after TCRalphabeta/CD19-depleted stem cell transplant. These receptors were collected from a boy less than two years old who had a stem cell transplant for SCID, so the T cells may come from the graft donor.

This clonotype showed up just a few times. V usage is TRBV12-3 or TRBV12-4 and J usage is TRBJ2-1; no clear D. V lost 3 bases to trimming and J lost 7 bases, with 13 bases between them. The CDR3 totals 14 residues. CDR3: CASSLFYAGNEQFF. The CDR3 DNA follows: TGTGCCAGCAGTTTGTTTTACGCCGGGAATGAGCAGTTCTTC.

This clonotype was observed a few times. V is TRBV20-1 and J is TRBJ2-7; D is unclear. The V gene lost 6 bases and the J gene lost 1 base, with 16 bases spanning the gap. The CDR3 spans 14 residues. Germline V CDR1 and CDR2: DFQATT, SNEGSKA (reference sequence). CDR3 in DNA: TGCAGTGCCCCCCCGGCGGATGAATCCTACGAGCAGTACTTC. Protein product: CSAPPADESYEQYF.

The chain carries TRBV2 and TRBJ2-2; possibly TRBD2 for D (5 bases). Trimming took 6 bases from V and 4 from J, leaving 9 bases between them. CDR3 length: 13 amino acids. Germline lookup yields CDR1 SNHLY and CDR2 FYNNEI. The CDR3 reads CASRASPTGELFF. Written as DNA, the CDR3 is TGTGCCAGCAGGGCTAGCCCCACCGGGGAGCTGTTTTTT.

The V and J genes are TRBV7-2 and TRBJ1-1, with D hard to call. CDR1 SGHTA and CDR2 FQGNSA come from the germline V gene. The CDR3 loop spans 16 amino acids. Trimming stripped 1 base from V and 1 base from J, with 13 bases between. CDR3 DNA: TGTGCCAGCAGCTTAGTCCTAGGACCCCAGAACACTGAAGCTTTCTTT. Its translation is CASSLVLGPQNTEAFF.

This chain connects TRBV5-1 to TRBJ2-2; TRBD2 agrees at 11 bases. This CDR3 has 19 amino acids. J lost 4 bases, V lost 4 bases, and 15 bases had no gene match. Per germline, CDR1 SGHRS and CDR2 YFSETQ. This chain's CDR3 is CASSPEPSSGGRITGELFF. CDR3 bases: TGCGCCAGCAGCCCGGAACCGTCTAGCGGGGGGAGGATCACCGGGGAGCTGTTTTTT.

The chain combines TRBV7-7 with TRBJ1-1; D possibly corresponds to TRBD1 (5 bases). Germline V gene data show CDR1 as SSHAT and CDR2 as FNYEAQ (reference sequence). The CDR3 contains 11 residues. The CDR3 coding sequence is TGTGGGCTGTCGTGGGGGACTGAAGCTTTCTTT. Protein: CGLSWGTEAFF.

The chain is built from TRBV5-1 and TRBJ2-1, with D possibly being TRBD1 or TRBD2 (6 bases each). The CDR3 is 17 residues long. From germline, CDR1 is SGHRS and CDR2 YFSETQ. V lost 0 bases to trimming and J lost 8 bases, with 21 bases between them. The CDR3 loop is CASSLEGDWKKGDEQFF. CDR3 bases: TGCGCCAGCAGCTTGGAAGGGGACTGGAAAAAGGGGGATGAGCAGTTCTTC.

V is TRBV5-1 and J is TRBJ2-1; TRBD2 might be the D (5 bases). The CDR3 contains 16 residues. The germline gives CDR1 SGHRS, CDR2 YFSETQ. The ends were cut back, 0 bases at V and 4 bases at J, with 14 bases in the middle. CDR3 DNA: TGCGCCAGCAGCTTGGGGCTAGCCGAGGGATACAATGAGCAGTTCTTC. The encoded protein is CASSLGLAEGYNEQFF.

The chain has TRBV6-2 or TRBV6-3 and TRBJ2-2, with 8 positions matching TRBD2. The germline V gene has CDR1 MNHEY and CDR2 SVGEGT. This CDR3 is 19 amino acids long. J lost 3 bases, V lost 2 bases, and 14 bases had no gene match. In DNA, the CDR3 is TGTGCCAGCAGTTACGACCCGGGGGGGCGGATCGTGTACACCGGGGAGCTGTTTTTT. Its protein product is CASSYDPGGRIVYTGELFF.

The V and J genes are TRBV2 and TRBJ2-3; 10 bases agree with TRBD2. The V and J ends lost 4 bases and 1 base, in that order; junction bases with no gene match: 8. This CDR3 has 17 residues. In germline, CDR1 is SNHLY, CDR2 FYNNEI. In nucleotides, the CDR3 is TGTGCCAGCAGTGTCGGGAAGCGGGGGGGCCGCACAGATACGCAGTATTTT. As protein: CASSVGKRGGRTDTQYF.

The rearrangement joins TRBV15 to TRBJ1-1, with 7 nucleotides matching TRBD1. V gave up 11 bases and J gave up 1 base; unmatched junction bases: 7. The germline CDR1 and CDR2 sequences are LNHNV and YYDKDF (reference sequence). The CDR3 length is 13 residues. The CDR3 DNA sequence: TGTGCCGCTAAGGGGGCGGGGAACACTGAAGCTTTCTTT. This codes for CAAKGAGNTEAFF.

This clonotype has a handful of counts. V is TRBV15 and J is TRBJ2-3; D unclear. The germline CDR1 and CDR2 sequences are LNHNV and YYDKDF (reference sequence). V lost 1 base and J lost 4, with 3 bases in between. This CDR3 region has 12 residues. The CDR3 sequence is CATSRVADTQYF. In DNA form, the CDR3 reads TGTGCCACCAGCAGAGTCGCAGATACGCAGTATTTT.

There are a few counts of this clonotype. The chain has TRBV28 and TRBJ1-6; 9 bases agree with TRBD1. The CDR3 totals 15 residues. With 8 bases clipped from V and 7 bases from J, the junction kept 9 bases outside the gene matches. CDR1 is MDHEN, CDR2 SYDVKM, per germline. CDR3: CASGPDRGGNSPLHF. The CDR3 nucleotides are TGTGCCAGCGGCCCGGACAGGGGAGGCAATTCACCCCTCCACTTT.

The gene calls are TRBV5-1 and TRBJ1-1; D is uncertain. Germline CDR1 SGHRS, CDR2 YFSETQ. V was cut by 0 bases and J by 0 bases, with 9 bases left in between. There are 15 residues in the CDR3. The CDR3 loop is CASSLGIVVNTEAFF. CDR3 DNA sequence: TGCGCCAGCAGCTTGGGGATCGTGGTGAACACTGAAGCTTTCTTT.

This clonotype was recorded a few times. The chain employs TRBV7-6 and TRBJ2-7; TRBD2 aligns across 7 bases. The V and J ends lost 5 bases and 6 bases, in that order; junction bases with no gene match: 10. The CDR3 loop spans 14 amino acids. Germline V gene lookup returns CDR1 SGHVS and CDR2 FNYEAQ. The CDR3 DNA reads as TGTGCCAGCAGCCCTACCGGGGAGGGTCCCGAGCAGTACTTC. This gives the protein CASSPTGEGPEQYF.

This clonotype was seen more than once but under ten times. The chain couples TRBV7-9 to TRBJ1-1, with a weak D call TRBD1 (5 bases). Trimming took 5 bases from V and 0 from J, leaving 16 bases between them. Germline V gene data show CDR1 as SEHNR and CDR2 as FQNEAQ (reference sequence). CDR3 length: 16 residues. In DNA form, the CDR3 reads TGTGCCAGCAGCACGCATCGGTCAGGGATGAACACTGAAGCTTTCTTT. As protein: CASSTHRSGMNTEAFF.

A few counts support this clonotype. The V call is TRBV2, the J call TRBJ2-3; 7 bases match TRBD1. V shed 3 bases, J shed 3 bases, and the junction held 6 bases outside the gene matches. This CDR3 comprises 15 residues. CDR1 SNHLY and CDR2 FYNNEI come from the germline V gene. The CDR3 region is CASSEAGGVTDTQYF. The DNA of the CDR3 is TGTGCCAGCAGTGAGGCAGGGGGTGTTACAGATACGCAGTATTTT.

CDR3 loop: CASSLDLGYTEAFF. The CDR3 DNA sequence: TGCGCCAGCAGCTTGGATTTGGGGTACACTGAAGCTTTCTTT. J is TRBJ1-1 and V is TRBV5-1; D call uncertain. V gave up 0 bases and J gave up 3 bases, with 9 bases separating them. Germline CDR1 reads SGHRS; CDR2 reads YFSETQ. The CDR3 runs to 14 residues.

This clonotype was recorded at least ten times. The rearrangement links TRBV7-9 to TRBJ2-3, with D unresolved. The CDR3 is made up of 14 amino acids. Per germline, CDR1 SEHNR and CDR2 FQNEAQ (reference sequence). Trimming shortened V by 3 bases and J by 4 bases, and 11 bases separated the two germline ends. This CDR3 is CASSFGWVADTQYF. The CDR3 DNA is TGTGCCAGCAGCTTCGGTTGGGTGGCAGATACGCAGTATTTT. The entire variable domain, with the rest obtained from reference TRBV7-9 and TRBJ2-3, is as follows: DTGVSQNPRHKITKRGQNVTFRCDPISEHNRLYWYRQTLGQGPEFLTYFQNEAQLEKSRLLSDRFSAERPKGSFSTLEIQRTEQGDSAMYLCASSFGWVADTQYFGPGTRLTVL.

V is TRBV2 and J is TRBJ2-3; the D gene is possibly TRBD2 (6 bases). Germline values: CDR1 SNHLY, CDR2 FYNNEI. There are 17 residues in the CDR3. V shed 6 bases and J shed 0 bases, with 19 bases lying between them. The CDR3 spells CASRTLLAATSTDTQYF. DNA of the CDR3: TGTGCCAGCAGGACCTTACTAGCAGCTACTAGCACAGATACGCAGTATTTT.